The present T cell receptor (beta chain) was sequenced within a study of shared clonotypes between healthy human individuals. Overall study: The study enrolled a couple of women and three men aged 18 to 49. Overall study results and limits: Sequencing depth was predicted to influence how clonotypes are shared among donors.

Around 290 ng DNA, some 30,000 T cell genomes, went into unsorted PBMC replicate PCRs. The repertoire was sequenced with immunoSEQ multiplex PCR; TCRdb's copy has only in-frame clones and lacks some. The sample includes approximately 500,000 clones, almost 80% of them seen just once. Only Caucasian adults living in Nashville, Tennessee made up the donor group. A remark on this clone: The antigen is not known.

The sequencing input was PBMCs. The sequence derives from a woman aged 40 to 55 in good health. Some clones in this sample may be carry-over from other donors' samples.

CDR3 region: CASSGWRVDQPQHF. CDR3 sequence (DNA): TGTGCCAGCAGTGGTTGGCGGGTCGATCAGCCCCAGCATTTT. V usage is TRBV2 and J usage is TRBJ1-5, with no clear D. Germline V CDR1 and CDR2: SNHLY, FYNNEI. CDR3 size: 14 residues. The germline V and J ends were trimmed by 4 bases and 5 bases, with 12 bases remaining between them.